This record concerns one T cell receptor beta chain sequence. A single record per CDR3 protein comes from TCRdb applying MiXCR to the 5' RACE reads. The top ten clones hold under 15% of a sample with 410,000 or so distinct CDR3 sequences, around 22% of them seen once. Germline loops: CDR1 LNHNV, CDR2 YYDKDF (reference sequence). This CDR3 region has 15 residues. The V and J ends lost 8 bases and 0 bases, in that order; junction bases with no gene match: 7. These data belong to a study of T-cell memory formation after mild COVID-19. The rearrangement links TRBV15 to TRBJ2-7; 10 bases align to TRBD2. This TCR was sampled from an adult woman who had mild COVID-19 (a few samples of this study predate the infection). Cell type and time point are not known. Sequencing was done on a sample of PBMCs or a T cell subset sorted from them (not recorded which). CDR3 DNA sequence: TGTGCCACCTCGGGACTAGCGACGAGCTCCTACGAGCAGTACTTC. This sequence encodes CATSGLATSSYEQYF.